A selection of T cell receptor beta chains follows, all from one sample in a study of cytomegalovirus exposure and HLA in healthy donors. Clones were read by immunoSEQ multiplex PCR, and TCRdb kept only the in-frame ones, dropping some. Of 100,000 to 150,000 clones listed, 80% are singletons. Sequenced input: PBMCs. The receptors were sampled from a female donor in good health and CMV-seronegative. Both conserved end residues are trimmed from each CDR3. Size tells how often a clone was seen (once, few, many) or the class of an expanded clone, and some rows leave it out.

v_call	clone_size	j_call	cdr3_aa
TRBV29-1	-	TRBJ2-7	SVSDSVLEQY
TRBV7-9	-	TRBJ2-1	SSSFLRDSNNEQF
TRBV6-5	-	TRBJ1-1	ASSYSPFAEAF
TRBV28	-	TRBJ2-7	ASSGQGPYEQY
TRBV18	-	TRBJ1-2	ASSPRDSYGYT
TRBV7-9	-	TRBJ2-1	ASSPRLAVSYNEQF
TRBV5-4	-	TRBJ2-5	ASSLAPGGQETQY
TRBV11-2	-	TRBJ2-1	ASSFLVVLASGNEQF
TRBV6-5	-	TRBJ1-1	ASRQGVNTEAF
TRBV5-4	-	TRBJ2-1	ASSWTSGSYEQF
TRBV4-1	-	TRBJ1-6	ASSQDFPRVNSPLH
TRBV6-1	-	TRBJ1-5	ASRGDRGLNQPQH
TRBV30	-	TRBJ2-5	AWSQLYQETQY
TRBV6-6	-	TRBJ1-1	ASSLAGRNELEAF
TRBV5-6	-	TRBJ1-1	ASSNNYGGTEAF
TRBV30	-	TRBJ1-1	AWSRGTPEAF
TRBV2	-	TRBJ2-5	ASTGGLGRLAGAGMGTQY
TRBV5-1	-	TRBJ2-5	ASQQVGQGAFGETQY
TRBV18	-	TRBJ1-1	ASSPPQGRLAEAF
TRBV28	once	TRBJ1-4	ASSYTGREKLF
TRBV28	once	TRBJ1-2	ASRPPRGDPLANYGYT
TRBV19	-	TRBJ2-1	ASNVPGIYNEQF
TRBV7-3	-	TRBJ2-3	ASSRTHRGGLTTDTQY
TRBV6-5	few	TRBJ2-7	ASSGTGAGGEQY
TRBV6-1	-	TRBJ2-2	ASSEAGTSGITGELF
TRBV7-6	-	TRBJ2-5	ASSLGPSGAQETQY
TRBV7-3	-	TRBJ2-5	ASSLSTGPQETQY
TRBV18	-	TRBJ2-7	ASSAGTGSYEQY
TRBV11-2	-	TRBJ2-5	ASSLGPQGSQY
TRBV7-2	-	TRBJ2-5	ASTLPGLAAGAQY
TRBV7-9	-	TRBJ2-5	ASSFVAREGGLH
TRBV9	-	TRBJ1-1	ASSVVPDTEAF
TRBV19	-	TRBJ2-1	ASGDRGGREQF
TRBV7-3	-	TRBJ2-3	ASSLSVSSTDTQY
TRBV15	-	TRBJ1-4	ATSRDSGTGAREKLF
TRBV11-2	-	TRBJ2-2	ASSLTGSPNTGELF
TRBV7-9	-	TRBJ1-1	ASSRDRGHLDTEAF
TRBV7-2	-	TRBJ2-7	ASSLTAGGRHEQY
TRBV13	-	TRBJ1-4	ASSLGLNEKLF
TRBV5-1	-	TRBJ1-2	ASSFLTGSYGYT
TRBV7-9	-	TRBJ2-7	APYSGNISSYEQY